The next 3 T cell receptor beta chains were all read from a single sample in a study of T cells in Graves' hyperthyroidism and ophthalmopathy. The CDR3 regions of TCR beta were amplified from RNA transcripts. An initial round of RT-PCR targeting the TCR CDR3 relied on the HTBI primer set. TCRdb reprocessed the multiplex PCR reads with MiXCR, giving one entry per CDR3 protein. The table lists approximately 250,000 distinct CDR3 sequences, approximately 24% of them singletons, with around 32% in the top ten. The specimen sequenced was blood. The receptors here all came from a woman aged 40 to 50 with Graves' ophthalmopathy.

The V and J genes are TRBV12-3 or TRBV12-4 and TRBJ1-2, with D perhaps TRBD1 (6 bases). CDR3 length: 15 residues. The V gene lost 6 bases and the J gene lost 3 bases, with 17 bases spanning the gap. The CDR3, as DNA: TGTGCCAGCAGCTCAACGCAGGGGTTGGACTATGGCTACACCTTC. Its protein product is CASSSTQGLDYGYTF.

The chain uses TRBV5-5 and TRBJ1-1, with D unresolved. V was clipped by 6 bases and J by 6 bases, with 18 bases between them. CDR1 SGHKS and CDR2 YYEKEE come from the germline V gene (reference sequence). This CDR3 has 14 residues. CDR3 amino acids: CASIHTAVGSEAFF. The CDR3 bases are TGTGCCAGCATCCACACAGCGGTTGGGTCTGAAGCTTTCTTT.

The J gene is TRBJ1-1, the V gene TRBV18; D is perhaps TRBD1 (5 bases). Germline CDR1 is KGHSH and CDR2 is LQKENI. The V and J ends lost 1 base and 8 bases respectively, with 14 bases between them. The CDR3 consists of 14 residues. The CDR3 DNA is TGTGCCAGCTCACCACTGGGACTGTCCGTCGAAGCTTTCTTT. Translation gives CASSPLGLSVEAFF.